This T cell receptor beta chain originates from a study of blood T cell repertoires in COVID-19. Overall study context: The origin of the acute and convalescent COVID-19 samples was the United States, Italy and Spain. In each case, the material was cDNA or gDNA derived from T cells, B-cell-depleted T cells, or PBMCs.

CDR3 length: 13 residues. The V end lost 6 bases, the J end lost 5 bases, and 11 bases lay between the germline ends. In the original workflow: Reference gene primers were amplified, and this amplification served to estimate nucleated cell counts. The data were produced by immunoSEQ multiplex PCR, yet TCRdb's version contains in-frame clones alone and is incomplete. That table gives V, J and clone size, and the DNA gave D and trimming. The table has 90,000 or so clones, around 90% seen once. The rearrangement uses TRBV12-3 or TRBV12-4 and TRBJ2-1, with D perhaps TRBD2 (5 bases). The source is a woman of 80 years or more with active or convalescent COVID-19. The sample consisted of peripheral blood. Here the CDR3 DNA reads TGTGCCAGCAGACCGGGATTCAACAATGAGCAGTTCTTC. Translated, it gives CASRPGFNNEQFF.